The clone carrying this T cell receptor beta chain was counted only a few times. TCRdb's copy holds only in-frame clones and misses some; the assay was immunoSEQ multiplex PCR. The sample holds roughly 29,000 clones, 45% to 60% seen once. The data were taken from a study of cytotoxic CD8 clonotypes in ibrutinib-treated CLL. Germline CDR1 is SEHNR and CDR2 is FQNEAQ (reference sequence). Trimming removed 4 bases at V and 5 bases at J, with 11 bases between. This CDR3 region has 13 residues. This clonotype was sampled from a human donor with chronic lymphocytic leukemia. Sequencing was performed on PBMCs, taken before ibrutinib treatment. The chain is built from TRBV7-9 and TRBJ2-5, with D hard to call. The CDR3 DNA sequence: TGTGCCAGCAGCTCCTCAGGACGGGAGACCCAGTACTTC. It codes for CASSSSGRETQYF.